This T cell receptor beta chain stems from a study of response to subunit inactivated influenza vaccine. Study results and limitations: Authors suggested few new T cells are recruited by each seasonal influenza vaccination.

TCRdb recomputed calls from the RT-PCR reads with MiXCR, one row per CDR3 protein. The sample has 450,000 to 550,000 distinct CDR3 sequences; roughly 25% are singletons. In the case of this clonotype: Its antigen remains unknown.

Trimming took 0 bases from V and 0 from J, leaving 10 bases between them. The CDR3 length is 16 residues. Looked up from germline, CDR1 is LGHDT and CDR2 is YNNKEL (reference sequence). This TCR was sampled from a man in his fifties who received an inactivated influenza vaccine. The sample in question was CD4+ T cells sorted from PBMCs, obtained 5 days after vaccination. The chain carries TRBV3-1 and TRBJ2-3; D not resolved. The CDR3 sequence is CASSQDLTDSTDTQYF. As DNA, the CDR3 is TGTGCCAGCAGCCAAGATCTCACAGATAGCACAGATACGCAGTATTTT.